This TCR beta chain was documented in a study of blood T cell repertoires in COVID-19. Study-wide background: The United States, Italy and Spain provided the acute and convalescent COVID-19 samples. Sample material is recorded as cDNA or gDNA derived from T cells, B-cell-depleted T cells, or PBMCs.

V lost 2 bases, J lost 1 base, and 3 bases stayed unmatched. The V gene's germline CDR1 is GTSNPN and CDR2 SVGIG (reference sequence). This CDR3 has 14 residues. Authors' methods: How many nucleated cells were present was estimated from reference gene primer amplification. Sequencing was performed with immunoSEQ multiplex PCR; in TCRdb, only in-frame clones are kept and a portion is missing. Clone size and V and J calls were adopted from that table, with D and trimming inferred from the DNA. The sample comprises 300,000 to 350,000 clones, 70% to 90% of which are singletons, and around 2.1% rests with the top ten. Participants came from some 23 US areas, aged about 18 to 95 years.

This receptor was identified in a man aged 25 to 45 who had recovered from COVID-19. The genes are TRBV30 and TRBJ2-5, with 8 bases matching TRBD2. The sample consisted of PBMCs or T cells enriched from blood (not recorded which). As DNA, the CDR3 is TGTGCCTGGAGTCCGGGGGGGTCCCAAGAGACCCAGTACTTC. Protein product: CAWSPGGSQETQYF.